Sequencing of this T cell receptor beta chain was carried out in a study of T and B cells in COVID-19 patients (dated by TCRdb to the early 2020s). Study-wide context: Using TRB and IGH repertoire sequencing of peripheral blood, the study characterized adaptive immunity in COVID-19 patients who had active infection or had recovered. The recovered cohort included over 15 patients who contributed 20 to 25 samples, and most of those patients had mild to moderate COVID-19 that was managed on an outpatient basis. Median age was about 34 years in the recovered cohort versus about 67 years in the active-infection cohort. In the active-infection cohort, about 55% of the 20 patients were critically ill and required mechanical ventilation or ECMO. In the active-infection cohort, about 90% of the 20 patients had comorbidities linked to unfavorable COVID-19 outcome. The TCR and BCR sequence repository comprised a few dozen patients and nearly 70 time points, with over 8 million TCR sequences analysed. Two patients were in both the active and recovered cohorts because samples existed from active disease and from after recovery. An age-matched reference group of 39 healthy donors negative for COVID-19 antibodies was used as the comparison for repertoire analyses. As many as 9 follow-up blood samples were taken per patient, and some of the samples covered different disease stages within the same individual. The investigation overall reported the following: The reported TCR clusters were said to need prospective validation before any clinical use. Specific T cell subsets (CD4+/Treg/CD8+) and sorted SARS-CoV-2-responsive or tetramer+ T cells had not yet been sequenced, with those experiments still ongoing. The cohort was judged too small for assessing how HLA contributes to COVID-19 susceptibility or severity. Few blood samples were available from mildly ill patients while symptoms were present or from severe cases at early time points. Patients with COVID-19 were reported to show strongly skewed TRBV/TRBJ gene usage. TRB repertoires were found to be highly clonal in active COVID-19, whereas diversity and richness at recovery were found to rise above healthy donor levels. A total of 2,331 TCR clusters were exclusive to the recovered cohort, and around 32 of those clusters were low-pGen clusters.

Genomic DNA extracted from blood was used in amounts of about 240-550 ng for amplification of TRB repertoires. Sequencing used an Illumina MiSeq. TRB rearrangements were amplified by multiplex PCR with BIOMED2 TRB-A/B primer pools. Illumina-compatible adapters and 7-nucleotide sample barcodes were attached to the amplicons through two consecutive PCRs. Phusion HS II polymerase was used for all library PCRs. The amplicons were purified from gel with the NucleoSpin Gel and PCR Clean-up kit, measured on Qubit, and combined at roughly 4 nM. Before Illumina next-generation sequencing, the quality of the amplicon pool was assessed on an Agilent 2100 Bioanalyzer. The study's own analysis went as follows. TRB rearrangements were annotated with MiXCR 3.0.8 using the default MiXCR reference library. Non-productive reads and sequences with fewer than 2 reads were removed, and each unique CDR3 nucleotide sequence was counted as one clone. R 3.5.1 was used to calculate clonality, diversity, richness and V-J gene usage. TCR clustering by CDR3 similarity used GLIPH2, with generation probabilities calculated by OLGA. Only GLIPH2 clusters with at least four unique TCR clonotypes present in at least three individuals were retained. The raw public reads went through TCRdb reprocessing: fastp at Q25, MiXCR clone calling, in-frame beta chains kept. Every entry covers one CDR3 protein and lists the most common genes and DNA from its rows. For this entry, the V and J calls and clone size follow TCRdb and not the study's own pipeline. This sample has about 15,000 distinct CDR3 sequences in its table, and 25% to 30% of those were observed once. In total, the top ten clones hold roughly 1.2% of the sample.

There are many counts of this clonotype. The target of this receptor is not known. No base quality information exists; no much larger clone differs at one position. The CDR3 goes from the cysteine to the phenylalanine over 14 residues. Only the CDR3 DNA stays, 42 bases, in frame from base 1. Sequences MNHEY (CDR1) and SVGAGI (CDR2) are obtained from the germline V gene. V ends up 5 bases short and J 8 bases short, with an unmatched junction base count of 7. In this chain, TRBV6-5 is recombined with TRBJ2-1, with TRBD2 identical over 9 junction bases. Specimen: blood. This receptor was taken from a human donor who had recovered from COVID-19. The CDR3 protein sequence reads: CASSLSSGVDEQFF. The base sequence is TGTGCCAGCAGTCTATCTAGCGGGGTAGATGAGCAGTTCTTC.